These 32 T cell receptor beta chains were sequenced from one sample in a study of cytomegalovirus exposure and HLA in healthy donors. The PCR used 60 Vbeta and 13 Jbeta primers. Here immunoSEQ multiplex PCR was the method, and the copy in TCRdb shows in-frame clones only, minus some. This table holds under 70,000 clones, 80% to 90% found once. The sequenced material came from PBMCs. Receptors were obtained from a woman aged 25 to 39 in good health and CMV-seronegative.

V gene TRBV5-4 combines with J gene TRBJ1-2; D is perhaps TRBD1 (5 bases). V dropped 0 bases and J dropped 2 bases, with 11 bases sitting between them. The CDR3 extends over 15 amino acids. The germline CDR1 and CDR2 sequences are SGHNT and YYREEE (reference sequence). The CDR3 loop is CASSLGREENYGYTF. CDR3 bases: TGTGCCAGCAGCTTGGGCAGGGAGGAAAACTATGGCTACACCTTC. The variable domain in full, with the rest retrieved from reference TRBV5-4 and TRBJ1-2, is ETGVTQSPTHLIKTRGQQVTLRCSSQSGHNTVSWYQQALGQGPQFIFQYYREEENGRGNFPPRFSGLQFPNYSSELNVNALELDDSALYLCASSLGREENYGYTFGSGTRLTVV.

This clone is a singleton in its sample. The CDR3 loop is CSARRTGNYGYTF. The CDR3 nucleotides read TGCAGCGCCCGCCGGACAGGCAACTATGGCTACACCTTC. The J gene is TRBJ1-2, the V gene TRBV29-1; 7 positions agree with TRBD1. This CDR3 is 13 amino acids long. V gave up 7 bases and J gave up 2 bases; unmatched junction bases: 7. Germline CDR1 reads SQVTM; CDR2 reads ANQGSEA.

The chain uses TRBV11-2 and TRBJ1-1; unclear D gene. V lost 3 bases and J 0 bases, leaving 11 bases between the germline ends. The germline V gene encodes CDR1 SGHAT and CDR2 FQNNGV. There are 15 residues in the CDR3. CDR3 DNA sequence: TGTGCCAGCAGCTTTCAGGCCTCTCTGAACACTGAAGCTTTCTTT. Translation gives CASSFQASLNTEAFF.

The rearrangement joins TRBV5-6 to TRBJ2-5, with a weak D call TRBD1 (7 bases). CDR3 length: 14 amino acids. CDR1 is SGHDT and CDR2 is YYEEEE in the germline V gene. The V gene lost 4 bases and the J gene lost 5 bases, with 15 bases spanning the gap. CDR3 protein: CASSGTLRGETQYF. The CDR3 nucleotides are TGTGCCAGCAGCGGGACTCTCAGGGGGGAGACCCAGTACTTC.

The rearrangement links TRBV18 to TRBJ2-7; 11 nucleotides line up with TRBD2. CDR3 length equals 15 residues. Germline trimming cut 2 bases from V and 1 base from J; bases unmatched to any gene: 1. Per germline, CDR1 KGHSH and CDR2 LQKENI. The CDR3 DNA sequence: TGTGCCAGCTCACCAGGACTAGCGGGTTCCTACGAGCAGTACTTC. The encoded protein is CASSPGLAGSYEQYF.

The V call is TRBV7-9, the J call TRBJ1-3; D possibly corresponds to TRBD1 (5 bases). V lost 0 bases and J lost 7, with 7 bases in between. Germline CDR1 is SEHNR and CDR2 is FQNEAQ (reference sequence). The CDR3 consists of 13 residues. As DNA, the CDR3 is TGTGCCAGCAGCTTAGCGCCAGGGAACACCATATATTTT. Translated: CASSLAPGNTIYF.

In DNA form, the CDR3 reads TGTGCCAGCTGCCCCCAGGTCGGCGGGAGGCTGAACACCGGGGAGCTGTTTTTT. It is translated as CASCPQVGGRLNTGELFF. The chain is built from TRBV28 and TRBJ2-2; TRBD2 agrees at 8 bases. V trimming: 8 bases; J trimming: 1 base; junction bases outside the gene matches: 15. The CDR3 runs to 18 residues. Germline values: CDR1 MDHEN, CDR2 SYDVKM.

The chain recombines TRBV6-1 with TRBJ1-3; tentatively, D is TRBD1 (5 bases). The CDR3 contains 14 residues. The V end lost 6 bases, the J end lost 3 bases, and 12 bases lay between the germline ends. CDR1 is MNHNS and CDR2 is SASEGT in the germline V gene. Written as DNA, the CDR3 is TGTGCCAGCAGCATGCGGGGGGATGGAAACACCATATATTTT. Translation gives CASSMRGDGNTIYF.

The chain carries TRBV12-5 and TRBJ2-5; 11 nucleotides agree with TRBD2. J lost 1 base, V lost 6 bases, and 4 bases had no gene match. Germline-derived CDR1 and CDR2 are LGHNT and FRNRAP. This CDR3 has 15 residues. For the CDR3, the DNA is TGTGCTAGTGGAACGGGGACTAGCGGCCAAGAGACCCAGTACTTC. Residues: CASGTGTSGQETQYF.

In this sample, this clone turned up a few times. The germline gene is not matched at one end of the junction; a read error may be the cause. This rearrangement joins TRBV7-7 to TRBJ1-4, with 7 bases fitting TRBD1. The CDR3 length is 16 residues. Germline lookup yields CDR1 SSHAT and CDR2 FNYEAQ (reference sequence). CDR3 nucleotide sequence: TGTGCTAGCAGCTCCGGTCGATCAGGGGGTAGAGAAAAACTGTTTTTT. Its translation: CASSSGRSGGREKLFF.

CDR3 protein: CASSGSSYNEQFF. DNA of the CDR3: TGTGCCAGTAGTGGGAGCTCCTACAATGAGCAGTTCTTC. The chain joins TRBV19 to TRBJ2-1; tentative D call: TRBD2 (5 bases). The length of the CDR3 is 13 residues. Trimming shortened V by 5 bases and J by 0 bases, and 5 bases separated the two germline ends. Germline V gene data show CDR1 as LNHDA and CDR2 as SQIVND (reference sequence). The whole variable domain, filled in from reference TRBV19 and TRBJ2-1, reads DGGITQSPKYLFRKEGQNVTLSCEQNLNHDAMYWYRQDPGQGLRLIYYSQIVNDFQKGDIAEGYSVSREKKESFPLTVTSAQKNPTAFYLCASSGSSYNEQFFGPGTRLTVL.

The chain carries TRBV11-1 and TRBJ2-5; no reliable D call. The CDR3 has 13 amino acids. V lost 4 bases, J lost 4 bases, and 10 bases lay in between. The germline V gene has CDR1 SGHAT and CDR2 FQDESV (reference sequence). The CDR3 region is CASSSSDGETQYF. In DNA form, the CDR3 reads TGTGCCAGCAGCTCCTCAGATGGAGAGACCCAGTACTTC. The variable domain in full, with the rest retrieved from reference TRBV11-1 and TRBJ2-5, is EAEVAQSPRYKITEKSQAVAFWCDPISGHATLYWYRQILGQGPELLVQFQDESVVDDSQLPKDRFSAERLKGVDSTLKIQPAELGDSAMYLCASSSSDGETQYFGPGTRLLVL.

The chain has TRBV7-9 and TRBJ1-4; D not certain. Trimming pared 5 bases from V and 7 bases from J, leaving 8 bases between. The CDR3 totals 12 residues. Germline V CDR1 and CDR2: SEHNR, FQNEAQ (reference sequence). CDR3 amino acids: CASSIGAEKLFF. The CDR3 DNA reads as TGTGCCAGCAGCATAGGCGCTGAAAAACTGTTTTTT.

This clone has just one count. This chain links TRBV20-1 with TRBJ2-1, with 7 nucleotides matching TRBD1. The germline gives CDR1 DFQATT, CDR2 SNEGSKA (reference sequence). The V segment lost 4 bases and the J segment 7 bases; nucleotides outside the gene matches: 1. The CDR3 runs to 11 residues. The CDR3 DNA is TGCAGTGCTAAACAGGGGAATGAGCAGTTCTTC. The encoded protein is CSAKQGNEQFF.

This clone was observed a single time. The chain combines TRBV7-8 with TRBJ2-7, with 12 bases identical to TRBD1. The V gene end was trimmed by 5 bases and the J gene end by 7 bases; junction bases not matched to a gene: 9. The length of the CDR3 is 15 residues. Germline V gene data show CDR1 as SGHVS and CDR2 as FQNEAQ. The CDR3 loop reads CASSKGQGALGEQYF. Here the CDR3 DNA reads TGTGCCAGCAGCAAGGGACAGGGGGCCTTGGGAGAGCAGTACTTC. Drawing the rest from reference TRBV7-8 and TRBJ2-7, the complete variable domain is GAGVSQSPRYKVAKRGQDVALRCDPISGHVSLFWYQQALGQGPEFLTYFQNEAQLDKSGLPSDRFFAERPEGSVSTLKIQRTQQEDSAVYLCASSKGQGALGEQYFGPGTRLTVT.

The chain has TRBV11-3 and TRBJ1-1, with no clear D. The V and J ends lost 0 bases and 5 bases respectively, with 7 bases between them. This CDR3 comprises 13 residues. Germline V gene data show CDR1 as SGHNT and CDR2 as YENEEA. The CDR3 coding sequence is TGTGCCAGCAGCTTAGATCCGGTGACTGAAGCTTTCTTT. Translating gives CASSLDPVTEAFF. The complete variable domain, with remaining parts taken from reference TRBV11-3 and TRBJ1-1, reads EAGVVQSPRYKIIEKKQPVAFWCNPISGHNTLYWYLQNLGQGPELLIRYENEEAVDDSQLPKDRFSAERLKGVDSTLKIQPAELGDSAVYLCASSLDPVTEAFFGQGTRLTVV.

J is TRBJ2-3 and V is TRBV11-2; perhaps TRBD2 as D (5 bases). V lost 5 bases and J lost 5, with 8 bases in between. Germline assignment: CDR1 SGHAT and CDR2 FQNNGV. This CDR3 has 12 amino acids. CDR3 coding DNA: TGTGCCAGCAGCCTTAGCGAAGATACGCAGTATTTT. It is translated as CASSLSEDTQYF. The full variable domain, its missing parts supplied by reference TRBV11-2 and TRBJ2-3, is EAGVAQSPRYKIIEKRQSVAFWCNPISGHATLYWYQQILGQGPKLLIQFQNNGVVDDSQLPKDRFSAERLKGVDSTLKIQPAKLEDSAVYLCASSLSEDTQYFGPGTRLTVL.

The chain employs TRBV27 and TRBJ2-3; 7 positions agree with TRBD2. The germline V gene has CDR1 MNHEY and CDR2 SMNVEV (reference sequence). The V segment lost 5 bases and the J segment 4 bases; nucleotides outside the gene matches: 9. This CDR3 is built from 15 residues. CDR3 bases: TGTGCCAGCAGTGGTCTTGACCTAGCGGCAGATACGCAGTATTTT. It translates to CASSGLDLAADTQYF.

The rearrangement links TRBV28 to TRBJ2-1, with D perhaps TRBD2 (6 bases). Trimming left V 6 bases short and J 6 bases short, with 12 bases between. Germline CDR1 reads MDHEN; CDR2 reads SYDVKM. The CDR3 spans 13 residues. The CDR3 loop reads CASRISGRNEQFF. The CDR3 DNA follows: TGTGCCAGCAGAATTAGCGGTCGCAATGAGCAGTTCTTC.

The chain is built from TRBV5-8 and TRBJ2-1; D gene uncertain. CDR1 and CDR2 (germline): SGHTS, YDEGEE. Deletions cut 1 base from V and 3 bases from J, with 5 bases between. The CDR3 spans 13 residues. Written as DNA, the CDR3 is TGTGCCAGCAGCTTGTCGGGCTACAATGAGCAGTTCTTC. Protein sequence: CASSLSGYNEQFF. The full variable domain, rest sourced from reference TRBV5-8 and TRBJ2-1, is EAGVTQSPTHLIKTRGQQATLRCSPISGHTSVYWYQQALGLGLQFLLWYDEGEERNRGNFPPRFSGRQFPNYSSELNVNALELEDSALYLCASSLSGYNEQFFGPGTRLTVL.

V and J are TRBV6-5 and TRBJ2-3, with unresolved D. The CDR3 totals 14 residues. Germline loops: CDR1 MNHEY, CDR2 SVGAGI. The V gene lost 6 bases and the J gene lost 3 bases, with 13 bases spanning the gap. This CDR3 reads CASSRSIGTDTQYF. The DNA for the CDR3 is TGTGCCAGCAGCCGGAGTATCGGGACAGATACGCAGTATTTT.

The CDR3 nucleotides read TGTGCCAGCAGTCCCCGACAGGGGAAGGTCACTGAAGCTTTCTTT. Its protein is CASSPRQGKVTEAFF. V usage is TRBV27 and J usage is TRBJ1-1; 8 bases are shared with TRBD1. Germline trimming cut 5 bases from V and 4 bases from J; bases unmatched to any gene: 9. Germline CDR1 reads MNHEY; CDR2 reads SMNVEV (reference sequence). CDR3 size: 15 residues.

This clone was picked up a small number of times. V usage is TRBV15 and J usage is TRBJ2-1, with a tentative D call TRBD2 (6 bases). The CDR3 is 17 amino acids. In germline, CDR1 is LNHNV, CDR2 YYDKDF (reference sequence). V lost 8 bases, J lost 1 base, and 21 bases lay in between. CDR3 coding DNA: TGTGCCACCCGAATGGAGCGAGCGGGTCTTTCCTACAATGAGCAGTTCTTC. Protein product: CATRMERAGLSYNEQFF.

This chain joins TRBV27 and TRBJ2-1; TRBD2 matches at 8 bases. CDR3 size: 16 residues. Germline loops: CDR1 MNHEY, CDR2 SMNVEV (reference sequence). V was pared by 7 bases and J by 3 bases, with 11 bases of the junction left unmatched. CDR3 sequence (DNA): TGTGCCAGCACCACGTATAGCGGGGACGACTACAATGAGCAGTTCTTC. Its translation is CASTTYSGDDYNEQFF.

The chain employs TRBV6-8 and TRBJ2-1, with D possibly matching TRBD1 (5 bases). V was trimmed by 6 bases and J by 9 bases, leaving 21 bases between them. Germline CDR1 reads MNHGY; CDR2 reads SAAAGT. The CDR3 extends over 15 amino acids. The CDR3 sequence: CASRPQGSLNSEQFF. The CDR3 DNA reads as TGTGCCAGCAGACCCCAGGGCTCCCTAAACAGTGAGCAGTTCTTC.

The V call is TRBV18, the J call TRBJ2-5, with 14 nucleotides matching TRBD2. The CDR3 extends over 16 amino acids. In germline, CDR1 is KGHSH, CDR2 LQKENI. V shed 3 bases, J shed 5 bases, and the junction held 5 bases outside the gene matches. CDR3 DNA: TGTGCCAGCTCACCCCCGGGACTAGCGGGAGTTGAGACCCAGTACTTC. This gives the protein CASSPPGLAGVETQYF.

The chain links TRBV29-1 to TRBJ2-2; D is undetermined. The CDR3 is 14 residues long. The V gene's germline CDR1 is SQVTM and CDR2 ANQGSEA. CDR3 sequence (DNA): TGCATTACGGTCATTGACACTTACACCGGGGAGCTGTTTTTT. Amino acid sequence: CITVIDTYTGELFF.

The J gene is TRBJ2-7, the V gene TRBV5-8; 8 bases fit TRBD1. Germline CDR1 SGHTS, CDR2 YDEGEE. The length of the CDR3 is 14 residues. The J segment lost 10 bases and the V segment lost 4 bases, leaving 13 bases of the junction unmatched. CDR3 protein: CASSTRDRFPNQYF. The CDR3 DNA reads TGTGCCAGCAGCACCCGGGACAGGTTCCCGAACCAGTACTTC.

Written as DNA, the CDR3 is TGCGCCAGCAGTGGGACTAGCGGGATATCGATGGGTGAGCAGTTCTTC. Protein product: CASSGTSGISMGEQFF. The V and J genes are TRBV10-1 and TRBJ2-1, with 12 bases identical to TRBD2. The germline gives CDR1 WNHNN, CDR2 SYGVQD (reference sequence). The CDR3 has 16 residues. The V gene end was trimmed by 4 bases and the J gene end by 9 bases; junction bases not matched to a gene: 10.

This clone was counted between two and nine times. CDR3 loop: CAISESLRTEAFF. The CDR3 nucleotides read TGTGCCATCAGTGAGTCTCTGAGGACTGAAGCTTTCTTT. This rearrangement joins TRBV10-3 to TRBJ1-1, with D unclear. Deletions cut 0 bases from V and 5 bases from J, with 7 bases between. Looked up from germline, CDR1 is ENHRY and CDR2 is SYGVKD. This CDR3 is built from 13 residues.

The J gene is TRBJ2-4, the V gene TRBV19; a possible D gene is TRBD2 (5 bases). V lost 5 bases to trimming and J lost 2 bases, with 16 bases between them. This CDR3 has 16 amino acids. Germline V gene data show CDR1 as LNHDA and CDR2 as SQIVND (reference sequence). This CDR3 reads CASSGERRRSKNIQYF. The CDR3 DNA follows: TGTGCCAGTAGTGGGGAGCGGAGGCGGTCCAAAAACATTCAGTACTTC.

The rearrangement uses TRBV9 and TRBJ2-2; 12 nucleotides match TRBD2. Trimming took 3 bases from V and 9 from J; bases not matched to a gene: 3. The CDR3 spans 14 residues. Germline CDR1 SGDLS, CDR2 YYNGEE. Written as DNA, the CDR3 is TGTGCCAGCAGCGGATGGACTAGCGGGAGGGAGCTGTTTTTT. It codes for CASSGWTSGRELFF.